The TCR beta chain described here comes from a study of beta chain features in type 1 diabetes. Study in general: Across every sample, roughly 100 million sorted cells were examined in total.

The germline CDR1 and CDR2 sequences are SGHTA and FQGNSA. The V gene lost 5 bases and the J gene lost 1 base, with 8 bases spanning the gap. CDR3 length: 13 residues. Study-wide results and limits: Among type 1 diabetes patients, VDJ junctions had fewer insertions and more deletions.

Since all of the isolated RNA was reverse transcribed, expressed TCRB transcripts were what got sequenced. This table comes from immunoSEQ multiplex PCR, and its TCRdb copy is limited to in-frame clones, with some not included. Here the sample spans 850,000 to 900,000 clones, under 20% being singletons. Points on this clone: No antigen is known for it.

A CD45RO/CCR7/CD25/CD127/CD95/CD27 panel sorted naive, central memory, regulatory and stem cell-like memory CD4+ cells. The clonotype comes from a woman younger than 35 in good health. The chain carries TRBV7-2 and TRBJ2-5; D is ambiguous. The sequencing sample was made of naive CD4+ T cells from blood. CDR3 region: CASSPAVQETQYF. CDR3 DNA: TGTGCCAGCAGCCCAGCAGTCCAAGAGACCCAGTACTTC.